This entry concerns a single TCR beta chain. This CDR3 is 15 amino acids long. CDR1 is LGHNA and CDR2 is YNFKEQ in the germline V gene. J lost 0 bases, V lost 4 bases, and 2 bases had no gene match. This entry comes from a study of control samples from healthy donors and cancer patients. Assay used: immunoSEQ multiplex PCR; TCRdb lists only in-frame clones, some missing. This repertoire shows about 130,000 clones, 88% found once; its top ten account for 3% to 3.5%. Sequenced: blood. This clonotype was obtained from a man aged 50-59 years in good health. The rearrangement uses TRBV4-2 and TRBJ1-3; 8 nucleotides line up with TRBD1. The CDR3, as DNA: TGTGCCAGCAGCCGGGACAGGAGCTCTGGAAACACCATATATTTT. It is translated as CASSRDRSSGNTIYF.